Only one count was recorded for the clone carrying this TCR beta chain. The antigen is undetermined. Donors had nominal health at sampling but likely had unrecorded immune exposures. The CDR3 is 11 amino acids. Germline CDR1 is KGHSH and CDR2 is LQKENI. The V gene lost 4 bases and the J gene lost 5 bases, with 5 bases spanning the gap. The record originates from a study of cytomegalovirus exposure and HLA in healthy donors. Whole-study context: T cells numbering about 179 million yielded more than 95 million unique TCR beta sequences in an earlier analysis.

Overall study findings and caveats: Later analysis placed DRB1 highest and HLA-C lowest in TCR association rates, which differed by HLA locus.

The PCR employed 60 Vbeta primers together with 13 Jbeta primers. TCRdb keeps only in-frame clones here, not all; method: immunoSEQ multiplex PCR. The sample has around 170,000 clones; roughly 80% are singletons. Sequencing was carried out using PBMCs. The chain employs TRBV18 and TRBJ1-1; TRBD1 might be the D (5 bases). This clonotype was sampled from a woman between 50 and 59 years old in good health and CMV-seronegative. The CDR3 here is CASSQGTEAFF. DNA of the CDR3: TGTGCCAGCTCACAGGGGACTGAAGCTTTCTTT. Complete variable domain (other parts from reference TRBV18 and TRBJ1-1): NAGVMQNPRHLVRRRGQEARLRCSPMKGHSHVYWYRQLPEEGLKFMVYLQKENIIDESGMPKERFSAEFPKEGPSILRIQQVVRGDSAAYFCASSQGTEAFFGQGTRLTVV.